These 10 T cell receptor beta chains originate from one sample sequenced in a study of shared clonotypes between healthy human individuals. The repertoire was sequenced with immunoSEQ multiplex PCR; TCRdb's copy has only in-frame clones and lacks some. The data show 2.3 million or so clones, with more than 80% seen just once and 0.35% to 0.5% held by the top ten. Sequences were obtained from naive CD4+ T cells from PBMCs. Subset reported: CD45RA+ positively selected. The receptors were gathered from a man aged 18 to 35 in good health. Some clones in this sample may be carry-over from other donors' samples.

This clone was counted a few times. V gene TRBV2 combines with J gene TRBJ1-5; D gene unclear. Germline loops: CDR1 SNHLY, CDR2 FYNNEI. CDR3 length: 12 amino acids. V was trimmed by 6 bases and J by 6 bases, leaving 9 bases between them. CDR3 sequence: CASRAASQPQHF. In nucleotides, the CDR3 is TGTGCCAGCAGGGCCGCATCTCAGCCCCAGCATTTT. The variable domain in full, with the rest retrieved from reference TRBV2 and TRBJ1-5, is EPEVTQTPSHQVTQMGQEVILRCVPISNHLYFYWYRQILGQKVEFLVSFYNNEISEKSEIFDDQFSVERPDGSNFTLKIRSTKLEDSAMYFCASRAASQPQHFGDGTRLSIL.

V and J are TRBV30 and TRBJ2-5, with D unresolved. This CDR3 is built from 16 residues. CDR1 and CDR2 (germline): GTSNPN, SVGIG (reference sequence). V lost 2 bases, J lost 2 bases, and 18 bases lay in between. CDR3 sequence reads: CAWSSHTFGRQETQYF. The CDR3, as DNA: TGTGCCTGGAGTTCTCACACGTTCGGCAGACAAGAGACCCAGTACTTC.

The chain employs TRBV18 and TRBJ1-3; D call uncertain. This CDR3 is built from 13 residues. Trimming left V 3 bases short and J 7 bases short, with 10 bases between. The germline CDR1 and CDR2 sequences are KGHSH and LQKENI. CDR3 DNA: TGTGCCAGCTCACCCCCAGGCGCCAACACCATATATTTT. It encodes CASSPPGANTIYF.

The V gene is TRBV19, the J gene TRBJ2-1; D ambiguous. CDR3 length: 14 amino acids. Germline-derived CDR1 and CDR2 are LNHDA and SQIVND (reference sequence). V lost 8 bases to trimming and J lost 4 bases, with 15 bases between them. CDR3 coding DNA: TGTGCCAGTGGATCGTCACTCCTATACAATGAGCAGTTCTTC. Translated, it gives CASGSSLLYNEQFF. Using reference TRBV19 and TRBJ2-1 for the parts outside the CDR3, the full variable domain is DGGITQSPKYLFRKEGQNVTLSCEQNLNHDAMYWYRQDPGQGLRLIYYSQIVNDFQKGDIAEGYSVSREKKESFPLTVTSAQKNPTAFYLCASGSSLLYNEQFFGPGTRLTVL.

The chain has TRBV28 and TRBJ1-2, with 12 bases fitting TRBD1. Germline V lookup: CDR1 MDHEN, CDR2 SYDVKM. This CDR3 has 15 residues. V was clipped by 4 bases and J by 8 bases; unmatched bases: 8. CDR3 region: CASSSITGTGGGYTF. The DNA of the CDR3 is TGTGCCAGCAGTTCTATTACCGGGACAGGGGGCGGCTACACCTTC.

This chain joins TRBV7-2 and TRBJ2-7; tentatively, D is TRBD2 (6 bases). This CDR3 has 13 residues. CDR1 and CDR2 (germline): SGHTA, FQGNSA. V was pared by 1 base and J by 10 bases, with 14 bases between. The CDR3 loop reads CASSLVGGNDQYF. The CDR3 DNA reads as TGTGCCAGCAGCTTAGTCGGAGGGAATGATCAGTACTTC. The full variable domain, in which reference TRBV7-2 and TRBJ2-7 provide the parts outside the CDR3, is GAGVSQSPSNKVTEKGKDVELRCDPISGHTALYWYRQSLGQGLEFLIYFQGNSAPDKSGLPSDRFSAERTGGSVSTLTIQRTQQEDSAVYLCASSLVGGNDQYFGPGTRLTVT.

V is TRBV18 and J is TRBJ2-4; possibly TRBD1 for D (6 bases). The V gene's germline CDR1 is KGHSH and CDR2 LQKENI. V lost 0 bases and J lost 2, with 14 bases in between. The CDR3 sequence is 17 residues long. The CDR3 is CASSPPGAGLTKNIQYF. CDR3 bases: TGTGCCAGCTCACCACCGGGGGCGGGCCTAACCAAAAACATTCAGTACTTC.

This clone was picked up a small number of times. The V call is TRBV11-2, the J call TRBJ2-3; D is unresolved. The CDR3 has 14 residues. The germline V and J ends were trimmed by 1 base and 6 bases, with 11 bases remaining between them. Germline CDR1 and CDR2: SGHAT and FQNNGV. The CDR3, as DNA: TGTGCCAGCAGCTTAGGTGACGCTGTGGATACGCAGTATTTT. Amino acids: CASSLGDAVDTQYF.

The chain combines TRBV18 with TRBJ2-5; 7 positions match TRBD1. The CDR3 runs to 14 residues. The ends lost 1 base at V and 5 bases at J; junction bases unmatched: 4. CDR1 KGHSH and CDR2 LQKENI come from the germline V gene. The CDR3 DNA follows: TGTGCCAGCTCACCACGTACAGGGGCGGAGACCCAGTACTTC. Protein: CASSPRTGAETQYF.

The chain combines TRBV11-2 with TRBJ1-1; the D is unclear. CDR1 is SGHAT, CDR2 FQNNGV, per germline. The length of the CDR3 is 13 residues. V shed 1 base and J shed 4 bases, with 7 bases lying between them. In DNA, the CDR3 is TGTGCCAGCAGCTTAGGGGAGGGCACTGAAGCTTTCTTT. Translation: CASSLGEGTEAFF.